The 22 T cell receptor beta chains given below trace back to one sample, sequenced in a study of blood T cells in healthy people across ages. Next came a second PCR, run for about 7 to 11 cycles, which used a sample-barcoded 5' primer along with a J-beta primer mix. One entry per CDR3 protein, called by TCRdb with MiXCR from the 5' RACE reads. The sample contains hundreds of thousands of distinct CDR3 sequences, around 34% of which appear only once. Sequences were obtained from blood. All receptors come from a man between 18 and 35 years old in good health.

J is TRBJ1-2 and V is TRBV7-2; possibly TRBD1 for D (6 bases). The CDR3 consists of 15 residues. V shed 2 bases and J shed 4 bases, with 14 bases lying between them. CDR1 SGHTA and CDR2 FQGNSA come from the germline V gene. CDR3 coding DNA: TGTGCCAGCAGCTTAACGTACAGGGATTTCTATGGCTACACCTTC. It specifies CASSLTYRDFYGYTF.

This clonotype was seen a handful of times. V and J are TRBV29-1 and TRBJ2-1, with D perhaps assigned TRBD1 or TRBD2 (6 bases each). There are 14 residues in the CDR3. The V and J ends lost 2 bases and 5 bases respectively, with 13 bases between them. Germline lookup yields CDR1 SQVTM and CDR2 ANQGSEA. CDR3 in amino acids: CSVEWGALDNEQFF. In DNA, the CDR3 is TGCAGCGTTGAATGGGGGGCCTTGGACAATGAGCAGTTCTTC.

This chain connects TRBV14 to TRBJ1-1; D remains ambiguous. The ends were cut back, 4 bases at V and 3 bases at J, with 15 bases in the middle. The CDR3 sequence is 15 residues long. The germline V gene encodes CDR1 SGHDN and CDR2 FVKESK. Here the CDR3 reads CASSPGPEVDTEAFF. The CDR3 DNA is TGTGCCAGCAGCCCGGGCCCGGAGGTGGACACTGAAGCTTTCTTT.

Regarding this clonotype: A much more abundant neighbour one base away suggests this may be a read error. The CDR3 is CASSLWGSRDLNNEQYF. The CDR3 region has the DNA TGTGCCAGCAGCCTCTGGGGATCCCGAGACCTTAACAATGAGCAGTACTTC. The rearrangement joins TRBV9 to TRBJ2-1, with D hard to call. The DNA end is a closer match to TRBJ2-7, so the J assignment may be wrong. The CDR3 totals 17 residues. Germline CDR1 and CDR2: SGDLS and YYNGEE.

This clonotype was picked up one time. This chain uses TRBV21-1 with TRBJ2-7; TRBD1, as called in the table, went unchecked against the DNA. TRBV21-1 is a documented pseudogene. The CDR3 extends over 14 amino acids. The CDR3: CASREQGRGYEQYF. As DNA, the CDR3 is TGTGCCAGCAGGGAACAGGGGAGGGGGTACGAGCAGTACTTC.

The chain joins TRBV7-2 to TRBJ2-7; 7 bases are shared with TRBD2. Looked up from germline, CDR1 is SGHTA and CDR2 is FQGNSA. J was trimmed by 7 bases and V by 5 bases; bases with no gene match: 8. The CDR3 has 13 residues. DNA for the CDR3: TGTGCCAGCAGCGGGGGGAGGGCAACTGAGCAGTACTTC. Translating it yields CASSGGRATEQYF.

This clonotype was seen a handful of times. J is TRBJ1-1 and V is TRBV5-1, with D perhaps TRBD1 (6 bases). Trimming took 4 bases from V and 1 from J, leaving 14 bases between them. This CDR3 is 15 amino acids long. Germline-derived CDR1 and CDR2 are SGHRS and YFSETQ. The CDR3 here is CASSATGTKNTEAFF. In nucleotides, the CDR3 is TGCGCCAGCAGCGCGACCGGGACAAAGAACACTGAAGCTTTCTTT. Combining the CDR3 with reference TRBV5-1 and TRBJ1-1 gives the whole variable domain KAGVTQTPRYLIKTRGQQVTLSCSPISGHRSVSWYQQTPGQGLQFLFEYFSETQRNKGNFPGRFSGRQFSNSRSEMNVSTLELGDSALYLCASSATGTKNTEAFFGQGTRLTVV.

This clonotype came up a few times. J is TRBJ2-1 and V is TRBV7-2, with 7 bases aligning to TRBD1. CDR3 length equals 14 residues. The V gene's germline CDR1 is SGHTA and CDR2 FQGNSA. V lost 2 bases to trimming and J lost 6 bases; unmatched junction nucleotides: 4. The CDR3 region is CASSLTGTVNEQFF. DNA for the CDR3: TGTGCCAGCAGCTTAACCGGGACAGTCAATGAGCAGTTCTTC.

The V gene is TRBV5-1, the J gene TRBJ2-6; 8 bases agree with TRBD1. V lost 2 bases to trimming and J lost 4 bases; unmatched junction nucleotides: 8. The CDR3 totals 17 residues. The germline gives CDR1 SGHRS, CDR2 YFSETQ. CDR3 loop: CASSFRDRPSGANVLTF. The DNA for the CDR3 is TGCGCCAGCAGCTTCCGGGACAGGCCATCCGGGGCCAACGTCCTGACTTTC.

The chain joins TRBV20-1 to TRBJ1-1, with D possibly being TRBD1 (5 bases). Germline CDR1 and CDR2: DFQATT and SNEGSKA (reference sequence). The V gene lost 3 bases and the J gene lost 1 base, with 12 bases spanning the gap. The length of the CDR3 is 14 residues. The DNA for the CDR3 is TGCAGTGCTAGTACCGGGACGGGGAACACTGAAGCTTTCTTT. Its translation: CSASTGTGNTEAFF.

Details on this clonotype: An end of the junction does not agree with germline; a read error may underlie this. The chain is built from TRBV4-3 and TRBJ2-5, with a tentative D call TRBD1 (6 bases). The V gene's germline CDR1 is LGHNA and CDR2 YSLEER. The CDR3 is made up of 14 amino acids. The CDR3 nucleotides are TGCGCCAGCAGCCAAAGGGGGTACCAAGAGACCCGGTACTTC. This encodes CASSQRGYQETRYF.

The chain links TRBV12-3 or TRBV12-4 to TRBJ1-1; no clear D. The CDR3 loop spans 12 amino acids. Trimming took 3 bases from V and 10 from J, leaving 12 bases between them. In DNA form, the CDR3 reads TGTGCCAGCAGTTTTCCGGGTCGAGGAGCTTTCTTT. It translates to CASSFPGRGAFF.

This clonotype was detected only a few times. This chain connects TRBV7-6 to TRBJ2-3; tentatively, D is TRBD1 (6 bases). V was cut by 5 bases and J by 5 bases, with 23 bases left in between. Germline CDR1 and CDR2: SGHVS and FNYEAQ. The CDR3 sequence is 17 residues long. DNA of the CDR3: TGTGCCAGCAGCACACCAGACAGGTTCCTTGCGGGAGATACGCAGTATTTT. This encodes CASSTPDRFLAGDTQYF.

Worth noting for this clonotype: Germline and junction disagree at one end, which may indicate a read error. This chain links TRBV29-1 with TRBJ1-1; 7 nucleotides agree with TRBD1. The CDR3 loop spans 14 amino acids. CDR1 is SQVTM and CDR2 is ANQGSEA in the germline V gene. The CDR3 protein is CIVEVSGGGSEAFF. The DNA of the CDR3 is TGCATCGTTGAAGTCTCAGGGGGAGGTTCTGAAGCTTTCTTT. Full variable domain (outside the CDR3, taken from reference TRBV29-1 and TRBJ1-1): SAVISQKPSRDICQRGTSLTIQCQVDSQVTMMFWYRQQPGQSLTLIATANQGSEATYESGFVIDKFPISRPNLTFSTLTVSNMSPEDSSIYLCIVEVSGGGSEAFFGQGTRLTVV.

Many counts were recorded for this clonotype. The chain joins TRBV7-2 to TRBJ2-1; 9 bases agree with TRBD2. Looked up from germline, CDR1 is SGHTA and CDR2 is FQGNSA. The ends lost 1 base at V and 8 bases at J; junction bases unmatched: 9. The CDR3 runs to 16 residues. Here the CDR3 reads CASSLDAAGGLDEQFF. The CDR3, as DNA: TGTGCCAGCAGCTTAGATGCGGCGGGGGGGCTCGATGAGCAGTTCTTC.

The genes are TRBV4-3 and TRBJ2-7, with D possibly TRBD2 on 5 matching bases. The closer fit of TRBJ2-5 to the DNA end suggests the J call may be wrong. Germline CDR1 and CDR2: LGHNA and YSLEER. The CDR3 extends over 15 amino acids. The CDR3 spells CASSPVSGERETQYF. For the CDR3, the DNA is TGCGCCAGCAGCCCGGTGAGCGGAGAAAGGGAGACCCAGTACTTC.

A note on this clonotype: The junction departs from germline at one end; a sequencing error may be responsible. The V and J genes are TRBV12-3 or TRBV12-4 and TRBJ2-2; D remains unclear. This CDR3 contains 16 residues. The CDR3: CASSLSRAVTVGELFF. The DNA of the CDR3 is TGCGCCAGCAGTTTATCCCGCGCAGTGACTGTCGGGGAGCTGTTTTTT.

The chain carries TRBV20-1 and TRBJ2-1; a possible D gene is TRBD2 (5 bases). The CDR3 runs to 15 residues. Trimming stripped 2 bases from V and 0 bases from J, with 11 bases between. CDR1 and CDR2 (germline): DFQATT, SNEGSKA (reference sequence). The CDR3 is CSARLPGSSYNEQFF. The CDR3 DNA follows: TGCAGTGCTAGACTACCGGGGAGCTCCTACAATGAGCAGTTCTTC.

Turning to this clonotype: It may be a read error: a sequence one base away is much more abundant. This rearrangement joins TRBV20-1 to TRBJ2-7; D not resolved. V lost 7 bases to trimming and J lost 7 bases, with 17 bases between them. The CDR3 is 12 amino acids. Germline V gives CDR1 DFQATT, CDR2 SNEGSKA (reference sequence). CDR3 nucleotides: TGCAGTGGGCGCAGAGAGTACAATGAGCAGTACTTC. It specifies CSGRREYNEQYF.

The chain employs TRBV12-3 or TRBV12-4 and TRBJ2-1; 12 positions match TRBD2. The CDR3 runs 17 residues. V shed 4 bases and J 0 bases; nucleotides not matched to a gene: 4. This chain's CDR3 is CASSSLAGGSSYNEQFF. For the CDR3, the DNA is TGTGCCAGCAGTTCGCTAGCGGGGGGGAGCTCCTACAATGAGCAGTTCTTC.

This chain uses TRBV5-6 with TRBJ1-6, with D hard to call. Trimming took off 0 bases at V and 3 bases at J, with 7 bases between the two ends. This CDR3 has 15 residues. CDR1 SGHDT and CDR2 YYEEEE come from the germline V gene. CDR3 amino acids: CASSLARFYNSPLHF. CDR3 DNA: TGTGCCAGCAGCTTGGCGCGCTTCTATAATTCACCCCTCCACTTT. Drawing the rest from reference TRBV5-6 and TRBJ1-6, the complete variable domain is DAGVTQSPTHLIKTRGQQVTLRCSPKSGHDTVSWYQQALGQGPQFIFQYYEEEERQRGNFPDRFSGHQFPNYSSELNVNALLLGDSALYLCASSLARFYNSPLHFGNGTRLTVT.

The V call is TRBV6-5, the J call TRBJ1-2, with a weak D call TRBD1 (6 bases). The V end lost 8 bases, the J end lost 8 bases, and 15 bases lay between the germline ends. CDR1 and CDR2 (germline): MNHEY, SVGAGI. This CDR3 has 12 amino acids. Here the CDR3 reads CASHTGSGGYTF. In DNA, the CDR3 is TGTGCCAGCCATACAGGGTCAGGGGGCTACACCTTC.